This TCR beta chain was observed in a study of cytomegalovirus exposure and HLA in healthy donors. PCR primers comprised 60 Vbeta and 13 Jbeta primers. Repertoires were generated with immunoSEQ multiplex PCR, while TCRdb's copy carries only in-frame clones and drops some. The data show around 160,000 clones, around 67% seen once. The CDR3 extends over 14 amino acids. The germline V gene encodes CDR1 SGDLS and CDR2 YYNGEE. V lost 3 bases and J lost 10; bases outside the gene matches: 4. A few counts support this clone. The sequence came from a woman between 18 and 29 years old in good health and CMV-seronegative. Sequenced: PBMCs. The J gene is TRBJ1-6, the V gene TRBV9; 10 positions agree with TRBD1. CDR3 sequence: CASSGGTGVSPLHF. For the CDR3, the DNA is TGTGCCAGCAGCGGGGGGACAGGGGTCTCACCCCTCCACTTT.